This entry lists 27 T cell receptor beta chains sequenced from one sample in a study of blood T cell repertoires in COVID-19. The table came from immunoSEQ multiplex PCR; TCRdb's copy has only in-frame clones and leaves some out. The sample includes 46,000 or so clones, more than 90% of them seen just once. Sequencing was performed on peripheral blood. These receptors all stem from a man between 70 and 80 years old with active COVID-19.

J is TRBJ1-5 and V is TRBV6-5; maybe TRBD1 (6 bases). This CDR3 is built from 15 residues. Germline CDR1 is MNHEY and CDR2 is SVGAGI. Trimming shortened V by 0 bases and J by 6 bases, and 12 bases separated the two germline ends. DNA for the CDR3: TGTGCCAGCAGTTACTCTCGGGGGGCTGGTCAGCCCCAGCATTTT. Its translation: CASSYSRGAGQPQHF.

This clone has a single count. The rearrangement links TRBV6-2 or TRBV6-3 to TRBJ2-5, with TRBD2 matching 7 bases. The CDR3 runs to 15 residues. Germline V lookup: CDR1 MNHEY, CDR2 SVGEGT. V lost 5 bases to trimming and J lost 0 bases; unmatched junction nucleotides: 6. The CDR3 DNA reads as TGTGCCAGCAGTCCGGGGGAGGGGTACCAAGAGACCCAGTACTTC. Translated: CASSPGEGYQETQYF.

The V call is TRBV5-1, the J call TRBJ1-3; unclear D gene. Germline V lookup: CDR1 SGHRS, CDR2 YFSETQ. CDR3 length equals 15 residues. Trimming shortened V by 0 bases and J by 4 bases, and 11 bases separated the two germline ends. The CDR3 DNA reads TGCGCCAGCAGCTTGGGAGGCCTCGAGGGAAACACCATATATTTT. It codes for CASSLGGLEGNTIYF.

This chain links TRBV7-2 with TRBJ1-2, with 10 nucleotides matching TRBD1. Germline loops: CDR1 SGHTA, CDR2 FQGNSA. The CDR3 is made up of 16 amino acids. V lost 7 bases, J lost 3 bases, and 11 bases stayed unmatched. CDR3 protein: CASNLAGTGADYGYTF. Written as DNA, the CDR3 is TGTGCCAGCAATCTAGCCGGGACAGGGGCGGACTATGGCTACACCTTC.

V is TRBV7-8 and J is TRBJ2-7; 9 positions match TRBD2. Germline CDR1 is SGHVS and CDR2 is FQNEAQ. V lost 6 bases, J lost 4 bases, and 13 bases stayed unmatched. This CDR3 comprises 16 residues. CDR3: CASSHLSGRAPYEQYF. The CDR3 DNA sequence: TGTGCCAGCAGTCACCTTAGCGGGAGAGCCCCGTACGAGCAGTACTTC.

J is TRBJ2-3 and V is TRBV27; 7 bases fit TRBD2. V shed 4 bases and J 2 bases; nucleotides not matched to a gene: 12. In germline, CDR1 is MNHEY, CDR2 SMNVEV (reference sequence). The CDR3 extends over 17 amino acids. The CDR3 here is CASSSFFGRGSTDTQYF. The CDR3 nucleotides are TGTGCCAGCAGTTCTTTCTTTGGGCGGGGGTCCACAGATACGCAGTATTTT.

The chain carries TRBV19 and TRBJ1-2; D remains unclear. The V end lost 6 bases, the J end lost 4 bases, and 15 bases lay between the germline ends. The germline CDR1 and CDR2 sequences are LNHDA and SQIVND (reference sequence). This CDR3 region has 14 residues. The CDR3, as DNA: TGTGCCAGTAGGGCGGCTCAGCGCACCTATGGCTACACCTTC. Translating it yields CASRAAQRTYGYTF.

The chain is built from TRBV6-6 and TRBJ1-2, with 8 positions matching TRBD1. V dropped 2 bases and J dropped 4; count of bases not matched to a gene: 3. The CDR3 is made up of 14 amino acids. The germline V gene encodes CDR1 MNHNY and CDR2 SVGAGI (reference sequence). The CDR3 loop reads CASSYATGAYGYTF. The CDR3 nucleotides are TGTGCCAGCAGTTACGCGACAGGGGCCTATGGCTACACCTTC.

This clone was recorded once. This rearrangement joins TRBV28 to TRBJ2-1; D possibly corresponds to TRBD2 (6 bases). V gave up 5 bases and J gave up 0 bases, with 26 bases separating them. Germline CDR1 is MDHEN and CDR2 is SYDVKM. The CDR3 is 20 amino acids. As DNA, the CDR3 is TGTGCCAGCAGTCCGACGGGGTTAGCGGTCCGGGGTGGCTCCTACAATGAGCAGTTCTTC. Its protein product is CASSPTGLAVRGGSYNEQFF. Combining the CDR3 with reference TRBV28 and TRBJ2-1 gives the whole variable domain DVKVTQSSRYLVKRTGEKVFLECVQDMDHENMFWYRQDPGLGLRLIYFSYDVKMKEKGDIPEGYSVSREKKERFSLILESASTNQTSMYLCASSPTGLAVRGGSYNEQFFGPGTRLTVL.

Only a few counts were recorded for this clone. The J gene is TRBJ2-3, the V gene TRBV19; 11 bases are a match to TRBD1. The CDR3 is 14 amino acids. Looked up from germline, CDR1 is LNHDA and CDR2 is SQIVND (reference sequence). The V gene end was trimmed by 9 bases and the J gene end by 1 base; junction bases not matched to a gene: 3. CDR3 nucleotides: TGTGCCAGCAGGGACAGGGGGGGCACAGATACGCAGTATTTT. Protein: CASRDRGGTDTQYF.

The V call is TRBV28, the J call TRBJ2-7; 7 nucleotides line up with TRBD2. The CDR3 sequence is 14 residues long. Germline lookup yields CDR1 MDHEN and CDR2 SYDVKM. The trim removed 6 bases at V and 5 bases at J, leaving 10 bases unmatched. The CDR3 bases are TGTGCCAGCAGCTGGGGGGGGAATGGGGACGAGCAGTACTTC. This codes for CASSWGGNGDEQYF.

In its sample, this clone was seen once. The rearrangement uses TRBV6-2 or TRBV6-3 and TRBJ2-6; D unclear. CDR3 length: 15 amino acids. V lost 3 bases, J lost 0 bases, and 6 bases lay in between. The V gene's germline CDR1 is MNHEY and CDR2 SVGEGT. The DNA for the CDR3 is TGTGCCAGCAGTTATACCGGCTCTGGGGCCAACGTCCTGACTTTC. Translated, it gives CASSYTGSGANVLTF.

The chain uses TRBV4-1 and TRBJ2-2; D remains unclear. Germline V CDR1 and CDR2: MGHRA, YSYEKL. V was cut by 5 bases and J by 1 base, with 11 bases left in between. The CDR3 covers 15 residues. The DNA of the CDR3 is TGCGCCAGCAGCGTCCGGTCGGTGAACACCGGGGAGCTGTTTTTT. It is translated as CASSVRSVNTGELFF.

This CDR3 is CASSPADWSNQPQHF. For the CDR3, the DNA is TGCGCCAGCAGCCCAGCGGACTGGAGCAATCAGCCCCAGCATTTT. The chain combines TRBV4-1 with TRBJ1-5, with D unresolved. Trimming cost V 4 bases and J 1 base, with 11 bases left between them. Germline-derived CDR1 and CDR2 are MGHRA and YSYEKL. The CDR3 extends over 15 amino acids.

The chain joins TRBV13 to TRBJ1-3; 7 positions agree with TRBD1. The CDR3 contains 14 residues. Germline V CDR1 and CDR2: PRHDT, FYEKMQ (reference sequence). V shed 5 bases and J 4 bases; nucleotides not matched to a gene: 5. CDR3: CASSPGQSGNTIYF. DNA for the CDR3: TGTGCCAGCAGCCCGGGACAGTCCGGAAACACCATATATTTT.

This clone appeared once. This rearrangement joins TRBV28 to TRBJ2-7; 8 nucleotides agree with TRBD2. The J segment lost 4 bases and the V segment lost 2 bases, leaving 4 bases of the junction unmatched. The CDR3 sequence is 14 residues long. The germline CDR1 and CDR2 sequences are MDHEN and SYDVKM. This CDR3 reads CASSLAGGGYEQYF. The DNA of the CDR3 is TGTGCCAGCAGTTTAGCGGGGGGCGGGTACGAGCAGTACTTC.

The chain links TRBV19 to TRBJ1-5; possibly TRBD1 for D (6 bases). The CDR3 runs to 15 residues. Trimming took off 3 bases at V and 2 bases at J, with 11 bases between the two ends. Germline CDR1 LNHDA, CDR2 SQIVND (reference sequence). In DNA form, the CDR3 reads TGTGCCAGTAGTATGCCAGGGGTGGGCAATCAGCCCCAGCATTTT. Translated, it gives CASSMPGVGNQPQHF. The variable domain in full, completed from reference TRBV19 and TRBJ1-5, reads DGGITQSPKYLFRKEGQNVTLSCEQNLNHDAMYWYRQDPGQGLRLIYYSQIVNDFQKGDIAEGYSVSREKKESFPLTVTSAQKNPTAFYLCASSMPGVGNQPQHFGDGTRLSIL.

This chain links TRBV10-1 with TRBJ1-1, with 9 bases matching TRBD1. This CDR3 comprises 17 residues. After removal of 4 bases from V and 0 bases from J, the junction contained 9 bases not matched to a gene. Germline CDR1 WNHNN, CDR2 SYGVQD (reference sequence). This chain's CDR3 is CASSVDRGILMNTEAFF. The CDR3 bases are TGCGCCAGCAGTGTGGACAGGGGTATCCTAATGAACACTGAAGCTTTCTTT.

As for this clone: Compared with germline, one end of the junction differs, possibly owing to a read error. This chain links TRBV7-7 with TRBJ2-7, with TRBD2 as a possible D gene (6 bases). This CDR3 region has 16 residues. Germline CDR1 is SSHAT and CDR2 is FNYEAQ (reference sequence). The CDR3 sequence: CASSLAAGSISYEQYF. The CDR3 nucleotides are TGTGCTAGCAGCTTAGCGGCCGGGTCCATATCCTACGAGCAGTACTTC.

The chain carries TRBV5-8 and TRBJ2-7, with 9 bases identical to TRBD1. The trim removed 1 base at V and 7 bases at J, leaving 12 bases unmatched. This CDR3 region has 16 residues. Germline CDR1 is SGHTS and CDR2 is YDEGEE. The CDR3 is CASSLTGGKWTHEQYF. The DNA for the CDR3 is TGTGCCAGCAGCTTGACAGGGGGCAAATGGACGCATGAGCAGTACTTC.

This sequence joins TRBV6-5 and TRBJ2-3; 8 nucleotides match TRBD2. Unmatched junction bases numbered 6, after V lost 6 bases and J lost 4 bases. CDR3 length: 14 residues. Germline loops: CDR1 MNHEY, CDR2 SVGAGI. Here the CDR3 reads CASSGGGESDTQYF. DNA for the CDR3: TGTGCCAGCAGCGGGGGGGGCGAGTCAGATACGCAGTATTTT.

The V call is TRBV19, the J call TRBJ2-3; TRBD1 matches 7 bases. The CDR3 loop spans 14 amino acids. CDR1 and CDR2 (germline): LNHDA, SQIVND (reference sequence). The J segment lost 5 bases and the V segment lost 2 bases, leaving 4 bases of the junction unmatched. The CDR3 loop is CASSIQQGRDTQYF. In DNA, the CDR3 is TGTGCCAGTAGTATACAACAGGGGAGAGATACGCAGTATTTT.

J is TRBJ2-7 and V is TRBV6-5, with TRBD1 identical over 7 bases. This CDR3 has 14 amino acids. V trimming: 6 bases; J trimming: 6 bases; junction bases outside the gene matches: 11. Germline CDR1 and CDR2: MNHEY and SVGAGI. The CDR3 DNA reads TGTGCCAGCAGCATTACCGGGACAGCCGCCGAGCAGTACTTC. Translation gives CASSITGTAAEQYF.

This chain connects TRBV27 to TRBJ2-5, with D possibly being TRBD1 (6 bases). V lost 3 bases and J 5 bases, leaving 13 bases between the germline ends. Germline CDR1 is MNHEY and CDR2 is SMNVEV (reference sequence). The CDR3 is 14 residues long. The DNA for the CDR3 is TGTGCCAGCAGTTTCTCAGGGGTTGGTGAGACCCAGTACTTC. Its protein product is CASSFSGVGETQYF.

In DNA form, the CDR3 reads TGTGCCAGCAGCGGAAGGGACAGGACCAGCTACGAGCAGTACTTC. It specifies CASSGRDRTSYEQYF. This sequence joins TRBV7-9 and TRBJ2-7; TRBD1 matches 8 bases. The germline gives CDR1 SEHNR, CDR2 FQNEAQ (reference sequence). The CDR3 is made up of 15 amino acids. The J segment lost 3 bases and the V segment lost 5 bases, leaving 9 bases of the junction unmatched.

The J gene is TRBJ2-5, the V gene TRBV6-6; 9 bases line up with TRBD2. The CDR3 spans 15 residues. Germline V gene lookup returns CDR1 MNHNY and CDR2 SVGAGI (reference sequence). V lost 2 bases and J lost 4; bases outside the gene matches: 5. DNA for the CDR3: TGTGCCAGCAGTTACCTTAGCGGGAGAATAGAGACCCAGTACTTC. Protein product: CASSYLSGRIETQYF.

This clone was picked up one time. The gene calls are TRBV19 and TRBJ2-4; 8 positions agree with TRBD2. V gave up 4 bases and J gave up 10 bases; unmatched junction bases: 3. There are 12 residues in the CDR3. Germline CDR1 reads LNHDA; CDR2 reads SQIVND (reference sequence). In DNA, the CDR3 is TGTGCCAGTAGTACGGCGGGGGGTATTCAGTACTTC. This translates into CASSTAGGIQYF.